The 32 T cell receptor beta chains listed next were all sequenced from one sample in a study of cytomegalovirus exposure and HLA in healthy donors. The study ran its PCR with 60 Vbeta and 13 Jbeta primers. The protocol was immunoSEQ multiplex PCR, while the TCRdb copy is restricted to in-frame clones and leaves out a portion. This sample yields roughly 180,000 clones, of which about three quarters are seen a single time; about 4% belongs to the top ten. Sequencing used PBMCs. These receptors came from an older woman in good health and CMV-seropositive.

This sequence joins TRBV19 and TRBJ2-7; 8 bases align to TRBD2. Germline CDR1 is LNHDA and CDR2 is SQIVND (reference sequence). V lost 9 bases and J lost 2; bases outside the gene matches: 6. CDR3 length: 13 amino acids. The CDR3: CASGGLDTYEQYF. For the CDR3, the DNA is TGTGCCAGCGGGGGACTAGACACCTACGAGCAGTACTTC.

The J gene is TRBJ1-1, the V gene TRBV11-2; 7 nucleotides align to TRBD1. CDR1 SGHAT and CDR2 FQNNGV come from the germline V gene. After removal of 2 bases from V and 7 bases from J, the junction contained 7 bases not matched to a gene. CDR3 length: 14 residues. The CDR3 is CASSLSSRTGEAFF. As DNA, the CDR3 is TGTGCCAGCAGCTTATCTAGTAGGACAGGTGAAGCTTTCTTT. Combining the CDR3 with reference TRBV11-2 and TRBJ1-1 gives the whole variable domain EAGVAQSPRYKIIEKRQSVAFWCNPISGHATLYWYQQILGQGPKLLIQFQNNGVVDDSQLPKDRFSAERLKGVDSTLKIQPAKLEDSAVYLCASSLSSRTGEAFFGQGTRLTVV.

This clone was seen more than once but under ten times. V usage is TRBV30 and J usage is TRBJ2-7; 7 bases agree with TRBD1. The CDR3 has 16 amino acids. Losses at the gene ends were 2 bases for V and 4 bases for J; bases not matched to a gene: 14. Germline lookup yields CDR1 GTSNPN and CDR2 SVGIG (reference sequence). CDR3 nucleotide sequence: TGTGCCTGGAGTCCACCCTCGTACCGGACAGGTTACGAGCAGTACTTC. It yields the protein CAWSPPSYRTGYEQYF.

The chain carries TRBV19 and TRBJ2-2; TRBD1 might be the D (6 bases). V was clipped by 4 bases and J by 1 base, with 7 bases between them. Germline CDR1 is LNHDA and CDR2 is SQIVND (reference sequence). The CDR3 has 14 amino acids. The CDR3, as DNA: TGTGCCAGTAGTAAACAGGGGAACACCGGGGAGCTGTTTTTT. It yields the protein CASSKQGNTGELFF.

This clone showed up just a few times. The chain joins TRBV30 to TRBJ1-6; D gene unclear. The CDR3 is 13 residues long. V was shortened by 1 base and J by 6 bases, with 7 bases between the two germline ends. The germline gives CDR1 GTSNPN, CDR2 SVGIG (reference sequence). Here the CDR3 reads CAWSGDFNSPLHF. DNA for the CDR3: TGTGCCTGGAGTGGAGACTTTAATTCACCCCTCCACTTT.

The rearrangement links TRBV5-6 to TRBJ2-3, with TRBD2 matching over 12 bases. CDR3 length: 15 residues. Germline loops: CDR1 SGHDT, CDR2 YYEEEE. The J segment lost 3 bases and the V segment lost 3 bases, leaving 2 bases of the junction unmatched. The DNA for the CDR3 is TGTGCCAGCAGCTCAGGACTAGCGGGGACAGATACGCAGTATTTT. Its protein product is CASSSGLAGTDTQYF.

This rearrangement joins TRBV10-3 to TRBJ1-1, with 8 bases that match TRBD1. CDR3 size: 15 residues. V lost 6 bases and J lost 0; bases outside the gene matches: 6. The germline V gene has CDR1 ENHRY and CDR2 SYGVKD. CDR3 protein: CAIRAGQGMNTEAFF. CDR3 DNA: TGTGCCATCAGAGCCGGACAGGGCATGAACACTGAAGCTTTCTTT.

This clone appeared a few times. The CDR3 DNA is TGTGCCAGCAGCCAGAGGACCACTTCTAGTGGACTAGACGAGCAGTACTTC. Translated, it gives CASSQRTTSSGLDEQYF. V gene TRBV11-2 combines with J gene TRBJ2-7; TRBD2 agrees at 7 bases. The junction had 18 bases not matched to a gene; V was cut back by 5 bases and J by 5 bases. This CDR3 has 17 residues. The V gene's germline CDR1 is SGHAT and CDR2 FQNNGV.

On this clone itself: Other DNA sequences in the same sample also yield this CDR3. The gene calls are TRBV5-1 and TRBJ2-7; D is unresolved. Trimming stripped 0 bases from V and 2 bases from J, with 6 bases between. Germline values: CDR1 SGHRS, CDR2 YFSETQ. The CDR3 is 13 residues long. The chain's CDR3 is CASSLARAYEQYF. The CDR3 bases are TGCGCCAGCAGCTTGGCAAGAGCCTACGAGCAGTACTTC.

The chain joins TRBV29-1 to TRBJ1-1, with 9 bases identical to TRBD1. Germline CDR1 reads SQVTM; CDR2 reads ANQGSEA. CDR3 length equals 15 residues. The V and J ends lost 4 bases and 2 bases, in that order; junction bases with no gene match: 8. CDR3 nucleotides: TGCAGCGTTGTGGACAGGGGTTTAAGTAACACTGAAGCTTTCTTT. This sequence encodes CSVVDRGLSNTEAFF. Complete variable domain (other parts from reference TRBV29-1 and TRBJ1-1): SAVISQKPSRDICQRGTSLTIQCQVDSQVTMMFWYRQQPGQSLTLIATANQGSEATYESGFVIDKFPISRPNLTFSTLTVSNMSPEDSSIYLCSVVDRGLSNTEAFFGQGTRLTVV.

The V and J genes are TRBV7-9 and TRBJ2-3; TRBD2 aligns across 7 bases. Germline V gene sequence: CDR1 SEHNR, CDR2 FQNEAQ (reference sequence). With V trimmed by 3 bases and J by 1 base, 4 bases remained unmatched. This CDR3 region has 15 residues. CDR3 DNA: TGTGCCAGCAGCTTGAGCGGGGTAGGCACAGATACGCAGTATTTT. As protein: CASSLSGVGTDTQYF.

This chain uses TRBV4-3 with TRBJ2-2; 8 positions match TRBD2. Germline assignment: CDR1 LGHNA and CDR2 YSLEER. The CDR3 is 16 amino acids. The V gene end was trimmed by 0 bases and the J gene end by 4 bases; junction bases not matched to a gene: 4. The CDR3 protein is CASSQDFGGGTGELFF. The CDR3 DNA sequence: TGCGCCAGCAGCCAAGATTTCGGGGGGGGCACCGGGGAGCTGTTTTTT.

The rearrangement links TRBV6-5 to TRBJ2-7; 11 bases map to TRBD1. From germline, CDR1 is MNHEY and CDR2 SVGAGI. Trimming at V came to 5 bases and at J to 4 bases, leaving 4 bases not matched to a gene. The CDR3 runs 14 residues. Here the CDR3 reads CASSKDRGPYEQYF. The CDR3 DNA reads TGTGCCAGCAGTAAGGACAGGGGGCCATACGAGCAGTACTTC.

This clone appeared a few times. The chain joins TRBV15 to TRBJ1-5; TRBD1 is a possible D gene (5 bases). Germline lookup yields CDR1 LNHNV and CDR2 YYDKDF (reference sequence). CDR3 length: 16 residues. The V end was cut by 8 bases, the J end by 2 bases, with 19 bases between. The CDR3, as DNA: TGTGCCACCGGTCAGGGATCTGGCGTGGGCAATCAGCCCCAGCATTTT. Residues: CATGQGSGVGNQPQHF.

The V and J genes are TRBV7-9 and TRBJ2-5; TRBD2 matches 10 bases. Per the germline V gene, CDR1 is SEHNR and CDR2 is FQNEAQ (reference sequence). Trimming removed 1 base from V and 11 bases from J; junction bases left unmatched: 4. The CDR3 extends over 13 amino acids. CDR3 residues: CASSLVLAGEQYF. The DNA for the CDR3 is TGTGCCAGCAGCTTAGTGCTAGCGGGGGAGCAGTACTTC. The full variable domain, completed using reference TRBV7-9 and TRBJ2-5, is DTGVSQNPRHKITKRGQNVTFRCDPISEHNRLYWYRQTLGQGPEFLTYFQNEAQLEKSRLLSDRFSAERPKGSFSTLEIQRTEQGDSAMYLCASSLVLAGEQYFGPGTRLLVL.

The chain employs TRBV7-9 and TRBJ1-3; 10 nucleotides align to TRBD1. CDR1 is SEHNR, CDR2 FQNEAQ, per germline (reference sequence). V dropped 1 base and J dropped 0; count of bases not matched to a gene: 3. CDR3 length: 17 residues. The CDR3, as DNA: TGTGCCAGCAGCTTAGGGGGACAGGGGTCCTCTGGAAACACCATATATTTT. Translated: CASSLGGQGSSGNTIYF. The complete variable domain, with remaining parts taken from reference TRBV7-9 and TRBJ1-3, reads DTGVSQNPRHKITKRGQNVTFRCDPISEHNRLYWYRQTLGQGPEFLTYFQNEAQLEKSRLLSDRFSAERPKGSFSTLEIQRTEQGDSAMYLCASSLGGQGSSGNTIYFGEGSWLTVV.

The chain carries TRBV5-1 and TRBJ2-7; 10 bases match TRBD2. V lost 3 bases to trimming and J lost 3 bases; unmatched junction nucleotides: 9. This CDR3 is 16 amino acids long. CDR1 and CDR2 from the germline V gene are SGHRS and YFSETQ. CDR3 region: CASSCPPAGGCYEQYF. The DNA of the CDR3 is TGCGCCAGCAGCTGCCCTCCAGCGGGAGGGTGCTACGAGCAGTACTTC. Filled out from reference TRBV5-1 and TRBJ2-7, the complete variable domain reads KAGVTQTPRYLIKTRGQQVTLSCSPISGHRSVSWYQQTPGQGLQFLFEYFSETQRNKGNFPGRFSGRQFSNSRSEMNVSTLELGDSALYLCASSCPPAGGCYEQYFGPGTRLTVT.

The CDR3 DNA follows: TGCGCCAGCAGCCTAACAGGGGGGGACTTTGAGCAGTTCTTC. Encoded protein: CASSLTGGDFEQFF. The V gene is TRBV5-1, the J gene TRBJ2-1; weak D call: TRBD1 (8 bases). CDR3 length: 14 residues. V was shortened by 4 bases and J by 9 bases, with 17 bases between the two germline ends. Germline V gene sequence: CDR1 SGHRS, CDR2 YFSETQ.

The chain recombines TRBV2 with TRBJ2-5, with TRBD1 identical over 7 bases. This CDR3 is 15 amino acids long. With 6 bases clipped from V and 1 base from J, the junction kept 8 bases outside the gene matches. Germline V gene lookup returns CDR1 SNHLY and CDR2 FYNNEI. The CDR3: CASSNLGTVQETQYF. CDR3 sequence (DNA): TGTGCCAGCAGCAACCTAGGGACAGTCCAAGAGACCCAGTACTTC.

V and J are TRBV6-5 and TRBJ2-7; a weak D match, TRBD1 (6 bases). Per the germline V gene, CDR1 is MNHEY and CDR2 is SVGAGI. The CDR3 contains 11 residues. Trimming left V 7 bases short and J 9 bases short, with 13 bases between. CDR3 sequence: CASTLGGRQYF. The CDR3 nucleotides read TGTGCCAGCACTTTAGGGGGAAGGCAGTACTTC.

V is TRBV6-4 and J is TRBJ2-7, with 8 bases aligning to TRBD1. The CDR3 has 16 residues. V was pared by 9 bases and J by 2 bases, with 15 bases of the junction left unmatched. Germline CDR1 and CDR2: MRHNA and SNTAGT. Here the CDR3 DNA reads TGTGCCAGTCCGGGACAGGAACCGACCGGCCCCTACGAGCAGTACTTC. This codes for CASPGQEPTGPYEQYF.

This chain uses TRBV5-1 with TRBJ1-2, with D uncertain. Per the germline V gene, CDR1 is SGHRS and CDR2 is YFSETQ. The CDR3 consists of 14 residues. V was clipped by 4 bases and J by 3 bases, with 13 bases between them. The CDR3 spells CASSPRSSDYGYTF. DNA of the CDR3: TGCGCCAGCAGCCCCCGGTCCTCTGACTATGGCTACACCTTC.

The genes are TRBV13 and TRBJ1-1; D is perhaps TRBD1 (5 bases). The CDR3 runs to 17 residues. V lost 3 bases and J 0 bases, leaving 17 bases between the germline ends. Germline assignment: CDR1 PRHDT and CDR2 FYEKMQ (reference sequence). CDR3 amino acids: CASSFRFRGEMNTEAFF. For the CDR3, the DNA is TGTGCCAGCAGCTTTAGGTTTCGGGGGGAGATGAACACTGAAGCTTTCTTT.

This chain connects TRBV7-2 to TRBJ1-5; 7 bases are shared with TRBD1. CDR1 is SGHTA, CDR2 FQGNSA, per germline. The CDR3 consists of 16 residues. V lost 1 base to trimming and J lost 4 bases; unmatched junction nucleotides: 7. CDR3: CASSLVFQGGNQPQHF. The DNA of the CDR3 is TGTGCCAGCAGCTTAGTCTTCCAGGGGGGTAATCAGCCCCAGCATTTT.

The J gene is TRBJ2-2, the V gene TRBV7-9; no clear D gene. The ends were cut back, 3 bases at V and 5 bases at J, with 22 bases in the middle. The CDR3 is 18 amino acids. The germline gives CDR1 SEHNR, CDR2 FQNEAQ (reference sequence). The CDR3 spells CASSFRTVGNRGTGELFF. As DNA, the CDR3 is TGTGCCAGCAGCTTCAGAACGGTCGGTAACCGCGGTACCGGGGAGCTGTTTTTT. Using reference TRBV7-9 and TRBJ2-2 for the parts outside the CDR3, the full variable domain is DTGVSQNPRHKITKRGQNVTFRCDPISEHNRLYWYRQTLGQGPEFLTYFQNEAQLEKSRLLSDRFSAERPKGSFSTLEIQRTEQGDSAMYLCASSFRTVGNRGTGELFFGEGSRLTVL.

This chain joins TRBV19 and TRBJ2-2; tentatively, D is TRBD2 (5 bases). The CDR3 loop spans 13 amino acids. The germline V gene has CDR1 LNHDA and CDR2 SQIVND (reference sequence). V dropped 5 bases and J dropped 4 bases, with 8 bases sitting between them. The CDR3: CASSRGPTGELFF. The CDR3 DNA sequence: TGTGCCAGTAGTCGGGGTCCCACCGGGGAGCTGTTTTTT.

Here the CDR3 DNA reads TGTGCCAGCTCACCACCGAGCCGTTACGAGCAGTACTTC. Translating it yields CASSPPSRYEQYF. This chain joins TRBV18 and TRBJ2-7, with D hard to call. This CDR3 is 13 amino acids long. Germline V lookup: CDR1 KGHSH, CDR2 LQKENI. Trimming removed 0 bases from V and 4 bases from J, with 7 bases in between. The whole variable domain, filled in from reference TRBV18 and TRBJ2-7, reads NAGVMQNPRHLVRRRGQEARLRCSPMKGHSHVYWYRQLPEEGLKFMVYLQKENIIDESGMPKERFSAEFPKEGPSILRIQQVVRGDSAAYFCASSPPSRYEQYFGPGTRLTVT.

The V call is TRBV5-4, the J call TRBJ1-4; TRBD1 agrees at 7 bases. J gave up 6 bases and V 4 bases, and 9 bases lay outside the gene matches. Germline V gives CDR1 SGHNT, CDR2 YYREEE (reference sequence). The CDR3 is 15 amino acids. The CDR3 reads CASSGGTESYEKLFF. Here the CDR3 DNA reads TGTGCCAGCAGCGGCGGGACAGAGTCCTATGAAAAACTGTTTTTT.

V gene TRBV30 combines with J gene TRBJ2-1, with 7 nucleotides matching TRBD2. The CDR3 covers 16 residues. Germline CDR1 and CDR2: GTSNPN and SVGIG (reference sequence). V lost 2 bases, J lost 0 bases, and 7 bases stayed unmatched. CDR3 residues: CAWSTGRGSSYNEQFF. CDR3 bases: TGTGCCTGGAGTACGGGGAGGGGAAGCTCCTACAATGAGCAGTTCTTC. The full variable domain, rest sourced from reference TRBV30 and TRBJ2-1, is SQTIHQWPATLVQPVGSPLSLECTVEGTSNPNLYWYRQAAGRGLQLLFYSVGIGQISSEVPQNLSASRPQDRQFILSSKKLLLSDSGFYLCAWSTGRGSSYNEQFFGPGTRLTVL.

The chain employs TRBV27 and TRBJ1-1, with D maybe TRBD1 (5 bases). Germline V gene lookup returns CDR1 MNHEY and CDR2 SMNVEV (reference sequence). V was cut by 0 bases and J by 6 bases, with 14 bases left in between. The CDR3 is made up of 15 amino acids. The DNA of the CDR3 is TGTGCCAGCAGTTTATCAGCGGGTATAGGGGCTGAAGCTTTCTTT. Its translation is CASSLSAGIGAEAFF.

The J gene is TRBJ1-2, the V gene TRBV29-1, with 9 bases aligning to TRBD1. Germline CDR1 and CDR2: SQVTM and ANQGSEA. There are 13 residues in the CDR3. V lost 6 bases and J lost 2; bases outside the gene matches: 4. CDR3 sequence (DNA): TGCAGCGTAGGACAGGGGCAGAACTATGGCTACACCTTC. Its translation: CSVGQGQNYGYTF. Using reference TRBV29-1 and TRBJ1-2 for the parts outside the CDR3, the full variable domain is SAVISQKPSRDICQRGTSLTIQCQVDSQVTMMFWYRQQPGQSLTLIATANQGSEATYESGFVIDKFPISRPNLTFSTLTVSNMSPEDSSIYLCSVGQGQNYGYTFGSGTRLTVV.

V is TRBV6-5 and J is TRBJ1-6, with 8 bases matching TRBD1. Germline CDR1 is MNHEY and CDR2 is SVGAGI. The junction had 11 bases not matched to a gene; V was cut back by 7 bases and J by 15 bases. This CDR3 spans 13 amino acids. CDR3 loop: CASMRLPDRGLHF. In DNA, the CDR3 is TGTGCCAGCATGAGACTGCCTGACAGGGGCCTCCACTTT.